This TCR beta chain emerged from a study of T cells in Graves' hyperthyroidism and ophthalmopathy. Study-level findings and limits: Most clonotypes that expanded in the thyroid above 0.001 also showed up in blood.

TCR beta CDR3 sequences were amplified from RNA transcripts. In the first-round RT-PCR of the TCR CDR3, the HTBI primer set was used. TCRdb called the multiplex PCR reads again in MiXCR, with one record for every CDR3 protein. Of a few hundred thousand distinct CDR3 sequences in the sample, about 15% were seen once. To note about this clonotype: Its antigen is as yet unknown.

Aged 18 to 65, the patients had hyperthyroidism that was newly diagnosed and had lasted under 2 months. Looked up from germline, CDR1 is SNHLY and CDR2 is FYNNEI. V was pared by 6 bases and J by 3 bases, with 13 bases between. The CDR3 is 14 residues long. This chain joins TRBV2 and TRBJ2-3, with TRBD2 as a possible D gene (5 bases). The receptor's source is a woman in her twenties or thirties with Graves' hyperthyroidism. Sample: blood. The CDR3 sequence is CASRGASGTDTQYF. The CDR3, as DNA: TGTGCCAGCAGGGGCGCCAGCGGAACAGATACGCAGTATTTT.